The 8 T cell receptor beta chains below were found in one sample sequenced in a study of blood T cell repertoires in COVID-19. This table comes from immunoSEQ multiplex PCR, and its TCRdb copy is limited to in-frame clones, with some not included. The data show around 180,000 clones, more than 85% seen once. Sample: peripheral blood. Receptors originate from a man aged 65 to 85 with active or convalescent COVID-19.

V is TRBV15 and J is TRBJ2-1, with a possible D match to TRBD1 (5 bases). CDR1 and CDR2 from the germline V gene are LNHNV and YYDKDF (reference sequence). V was shortened by 1 base and J by 6 bases, with 16 bases between the two germline ends. CDR3 length: 16 residues. CDR3 sequence: CATSRVGRAAFNEQFF. CDR3 in DNA: TGTGCCACCAGCAGAGTTGGCAGGGCGGCCTTCAATGAGCAGTTCTTC.

The V gene is TRBV28, the J gene TRBJ2-7; possible D gene TRBD1, 5 bases. Trimming shortened V by 4 bases and J by 10 bases, and 17 bases separated the two germline ends. The CDR3 spans 13 residues. The germline V gene has CDR1 MDHEN and CDR2 SYDVKM. CDR3 region: CASSSGQGSSQYF. The CDR3 nucleotides are TGTGCCAGCAGTTCGGGTCAGGGATCTTCCCAGTACTTC.

This chain connects TRBV9 to TRBJ2-1; a weak D match, TRBD2 (7 bases). Trimming cost V 3 bases and J 12 bases, with 28 bases left between them. CDR3 length: 17 residues. Germline-derived CDR1 and CDR2 are SGDLS and YYNGEE. The CDR3 sequence: CASSGPSGTSRTSGQFF. In DNA, the CDR3 is TGTGCCAGCAGCGGTCCTTCCGGGACAAGCCGGACTAGTGGGCAGTTCTTC.

The chain has TRBV4-3 and TRBJ2-6; 7 nucleotides match TRBD1. V shed 4 bases, J shed 0 bases, and the junction held 9 bases outside the gene matches. This CDR3 has 18 amino acids. Germline lookup yields CDR1 LGHNA and CDR2 YSLEER. The CDR3 sequence: CASSRTYRGHSGANVLTF. CDR3 sequence (DNA): TGCGCCAGCAGCCGCACTTACAGGGGCCACTCTGGGGCCAACGTCCTGACTTTC.

In the case of this clone: At one boundary the junction diverges from the germline segment, which might be a read error. V and J are TRBV5-1 and TRBJ2-7, with D possibly TRBD2 on 6 matching bases. The germline V gene has CDR1 SGHRS and CDR2 YFSETQ. This CDR3 has 13 residues. The CDR3 protein is CASSPGGQYGQYF. The CDR3 bases are TGCGCCAGCAGCCCTGGAGGGCAGTACGGGCAGTACTTC.

This rearrangement joins TRBV21-1 to TRBJ1-1; whether TRBD1, the table's D call, matches the DNA was not checked. TRBV21-1 is a recognized pseudogene. The CDR3 loop spans 13 amino acids. The CDR3 sequence: CASSKGAGTEAFF. DNA of the CDR3: TGTGCCAGCAGCAAAGGCGCAGGAACTGAAGCTTTCTTT.

The V gene is TRBV11-2, the J gene TRBJ1-6; perhaps TRBD1 as D (5 bases). CDR3 size: 15 residues. Germline loops: CDR1 SGHAT, CDR2 FQNNGV. V gave up 1 base and J gave up 6 bases, with 10 bases separating them. CDR3 coding DNA: TGTGCCAGCAGCTTAGCTGGGGCAGCTAATTCACCCCTCCACTTT. The encoded protein is CASSLAGAANSPLHF.

The gene calls are TRBV6-2 or TRBV6-3 and TRBJ1-1, with 8 bases aligning to TRBD1. The length of the CDR3 is 14 residues. V shed 4 bases, J shed 4 bases, and the junction held 5 bases outside the gene matches. Germline V CDR1 and CDR2: MNHEY, SVGEGT. CDR3 coding DNA: TGTGCCAGCAGTTGGGACAGGTCCAGCACTGAAGCTTTCTTT. Translating gives CASSWDRSSTEAFF.